The clone carrying this TCR beta chain was observed once. V shed 1 base, J shed 6 bases, and the junction held 8 bases outside the gene matches. Germline V gene sequence: CDR1 SEHNR, CDR2 FQNEAQ (reference sequence). The CDR3 is made up of 16 amino acids. This entry is derived from a study of blood T cell repertoires in COVID-19. In the study overall: The United States, Italy and Spain supplied acute and convalescent COVID-19 samples. T cells, B-cell-depleted T cells, or PBMCs supplied cDNA or gDNA.

In the original analysis: Reference gene primer amplification yielded estimated nucleated cell counts. Profiled with immunoSEQ multiplex PCR; TCRdb holds only in-frame clones, not every one. That table furnishes V, J and clone size, whereas the DNA furnished D and trimming. Here the sample spans about 160,000 clones, about 85% being singletons. This rearrangement joins TRBV7-9 to TRBJ1-4, with 7 bases matching TRBD1. What was sequenced was peripheral blood. The clonotype originates from a human donor with acute or convalescent COVID-19. The donor label of this sample is uncertain. In nucleotides, the CDR3 is TGTGCCAGCAGCTTAGGATGGGGACAGAGGGATGAAAAACTGTTTTTT. Amino acid sequence: CASSLGWGQRDEKLFF.